The rows below give T cell receptor beta chains drawn from one sample of a study of human T cells and chemical hapten exposure. MiXCR, run by TCRdb on the RACE reads, gives a single entry per CDR3 protein. The sample has around 350,000 distinct CDR3 sequences; around 5.5% are singletons. The source material was whole blood, sampled in connection with sensitization to the hapten diphenylcyclopropenone (DPC). The receptors were gathered from a woman under 30 with alopecia areata. Some clones in this sample may be carry-over from other donors' samples. Each CDR3 is given with its conserved first and last residue. A D gene is named only where the DNA matches it firmly. Where a row states a size, it is once, few, many or the class of an expanded clone; other rows omit it.

d_call	v_call	j_call	clone_size	cdr3_aa	cdr3_nt
.	TRBV2	TRBJ2-1	few	CASSEDGLYNEQFF	TGTGCCAGCAGTGAGGACGGACTGTACAATGAGCAGTTCTTC
.	TRBV27	TRBJ2-3	.	CASSFFGGQNTDTQYF	TGTGCCAGCAGTTTTTTTGGGGGTCAAAACACAGATACGCAGTATTTT
TRBD1	TRBV4-3	TRBJ1-5	few	CASSQEYRGQQPQHF	TGCGCCAGCAGCCAAGAATACAGGGGGCAGCAGCCCCAGCATTTT
.	TRBV5-1	TRBJ1-5	many	CASSLSPEGNQPQHF	TGCGCCAGCAGCTTATCCCCGGAGGGGAATCAGCCCCAGCATTTT
.	TRBV2	TRBJ1-5	few	CASSGEGNQPQHF	TGTGCCAGCAGTGGCGAAGGGAATCAGCCCCAGCATTTT
.	TRBV6-6	TRBJ1-2	few	CASSPPDSRYGYTF	TGTGCCAGCAGTCCGCCGGACAGTCGCTATGGCTACACCTTC
.	TRBV28	TRBJ1-1	.	CASSFATRARTEAFF	TGTGCCAGCAGTTTCGCAACCAGGGCTCGGACTGAAGCTTTCTTT
TRBD2	TRBV11-2	TRBJ2-1	few	CASSFAGPAGGPRRFF	TGTGCCAGCAGCTTCGCCGGTCCGGCGGGGGGGCCGCGGCGGTTCTTC
TRBD1	TRBV7-8	TRBJ1-1	many	CASSQARTGGATRTEAFF	TGTGCCAGCAGCCAAGCCCGCACAGGGGGCGCAACGAGGACTGAAGCTTTCTTT
.	TRBV27	TRBJ1-1	few	CASSFARRSEAFF	TGTGCCAGCAGTTTCGCCAGGAGGAGTGAAGCTTTCTTT
.	TRBV9	TRBJ1-3	many	CASSVGRHNLGNTIYF	TGTGCCAGCAGCGTAGGCAGGCACAATCTTGGAAACACCATATATTTT
.	TRBV7-9	TRBJ2-1	many	CASSLELPKQFF	TGTGCCAGCAGCTTAGAGCTACCGAAGCAGTTCTTC
TRBD1	TRBV15	TRBJ1-1	.	CATSRFLDRGRVNTEAFF	TGTGCCACCAGCAGATTCTTAGACAGGGGGCGCGTGAACACTGAAGCTTTCTTT
TRBD1	TRBV12-3/TRBV12-4	TRBJ1-2	many	CASSWGTVNYGYTF	TGTGCCAGCAGTTGGGGGACAGTGAACTATGGCTACACCTTC
TRBD1	TRBV19	TRBJ2-6	few	CASSSLTGAGANVLTF	TGTGCCAGTAGCTCGCTTACAGGGGCTGGGGCCAACGTCCTGACTTTC
.	TRBV6-6	TRBJ2-7	many	CASTPTARYEQYF	TGTGCCAGCACCCCGACGGCTCGGTACGAGCAGTACTTC
TRBD1	TRBV28	TRBJ2-7	many	CASSPGTGLPSEQYF	TGTGCCAGCAGTCCGGGGACAGGGCTTCCATCCGAGCAGTACTTC
.	TRBV6-2/TRBV6-3	TRBJ1-2	.	CASSYHRPIATGYGYTF	TGTGCCAGCAGTTACCACCGTCCCATCGCGACAGGCTATGGCTACACCTTC
.	TRBV7-2	TRBJ1-1	.	CASSLVGGYGAFF	TGTGCCAGCAGCTTGGTCGGGGGATACGGAGCTTTCTTT
TRBD1	TRBV20-1	TRBJ2-3	few	CSASSDRGTDTQYF	TGCAGTGCTAGTTCGGACAGGGGCACAGATACGCAGTATTTT
.	TRBV7-2	TRBJ2-5	many	CASSFATGNETQYF	TGTGCCAGCAGCTTTGCTACAGGGAATGAGACCCAGTACTTC
TRBD1	TRBV11-1	TRBJ2-7	once	CASSYMGQGYEQYF	TGTGCCAGCAGCTACATGGGACAGGGGTACGAGCAGTACTTC
.	TRBV28	TRBJ1-1	many	CASSFAGVGTEAFF	TGTGCCAGCAGTTTCGCGGGAGTGGGCACTGAAGCTTTCTTT
.	TRBV9	TRBJ1-6	few	CASSVEWEANSPLHF	TGTGCCAGCAGCGTAGAATGGGAAGCAAATTCACCCCTCCACTTT
TRBD1	TRBV29-1	TRBJ2-3	many	CSVGDRPTDTQYF	TGCAGCGTCGGGGACAGACCCACAGATACGCAGTATTTT
.	TRBV6-6	TRBJ1-1	.	CASSSISGLTEAFF	TGTGCCAGCAGTTCTATATCAGGGTTGACTGAAGCTTTCTTT
.	TRBV7-9	TRBJ1-1	few	CASSSTGSAEAFF	TGTGCCAGCAGCTCTACAGGGAGCGCTGAAGCTTTCTTT
.	TRBV4-2	TRBJ2-7	few	CASSQERAGHYEQYF	TGTGCCAGCAGCCAAGAAAGAGCCGGGCATTACGAGCAGTACTTC
TRBD2	TRBV20-1	TRBJ2-3	many	CSASSTSGVSTDTQYF	TGCAGTGCTTCCTCCACTAGCGGGGTTAGCACAGATACGCAGTATTTT
TRBD2	TRBV20-1	TRBJ2-1	few	CSAVTSGGVDEQFF	TGCAGTGCTGTGACTAGCGGGGGGGTCGATGAGCAGTTCTTC
TRBD2	TRBV7-2	TRBJ2-1	.	CASSPRGARVPGF	TGTGCCAGCAGCCCGCGGGGGGCGAGGGTGCCGGGATTC
.	TRBV3-1	TRBJ2-1	.	CASSQAGTAQFF	TGTGCCAGCAGCCAAGCCGGTACCGCGCAGTTCTTC
TRBD2	TRBV13	TRBJ2-3	few	CASSLGMAGGPDTQYF	TGTGCCAGCAGCTTAGGGATGGCGGGGGGGCCGGATACGCAGTATTTT
.	TRBV27	TRBJ2-3	few	CASSLTGVTSTDTQYF	TGTGCCAGCAGTTTGACCGGAGTCACCAGCACAGATACGCAGTATTTT
TRBD1	TRBV5-1	TRBJ1-1	many	CASSSGQGFLGTEAFF	TGCGCCAGCAGCTCGGGACAGGGTTTTCTGGGCACTGAAGCTTTCTTT
TRBD1	TRBV4-1	TRBJ1-1	.	CASSQDLRLMGQGTEAFF	TGCGCCAGCAGCCAAGATCTAAGGTTAATGGGACAGGGAACTGAAGCTTTCTTT
.	TRBV7-2	TRBJ1-6	few	CASSLDWQNSPLHF	TGTGCCAGCAGCTTAGATTGGCAGAATTCACCCCTCCACTTT
.	TRBV4-3	TRBJ2-2	.	CASSRGGRTGELFF	TGCGCCAGCAGCCGGGGGGGCCGGACCGGGGAGCTGTTTTTT
.	TRBV29-1	TRBJ1-1	.	CSVPVGAEAFF	TGCAGCGTTCCCGTGGGCGCTGAAGCTTTCTTT
.	TRBV16	TRBJ1-2	many	CASSLTGHGYTF	TGTGCCAGCAGCTTGACAGGTCATGGCTACACCTTC
.	TRBV6-2/TRBV6-3	TRBJ1-1	many	CASSPQDRGPEAFF	TGTGCCAGCAGCCCGCAGGATAGAGGGCCTGAAGCTTTCTTT
.	TRBV20-1	TRBJ1-6	many	CSARDRGSNNSPLHF	TGCAGTGCTAGAGATCGCGGAAGTAATAATTCACCCCTCCACTTT
.	TRBV7-7	TRBJ2-5	many	CASSLSVGAQETQYF	TGTGCTAGCAGCTTATCTGTCGGGGCTCAAGAGACCCAGTACTTC
TRBD1	TRBV12-3/TRBV12-4	TRBJ2-3	.	CASSFRTGVTDTQYF	TGTGCCAGCTCCTTCCGGACAGGGGTGACAGATACGCAGTATTTT
.	TRBV4-3	TRBJ2-1	few	CASSDGDNEQFF	TGCGCCAGCAGCGACGGGGACAATGAGCAGTTCTTC
.	TRBV20-1	TRBJ1-4	.	CSARPLDEKLFF	TGCAGTGCTAGACCCTTAGATGAAAAACTGTTTTTT
.	TRBV3-1	TRBJ1-1	few	CASSAKAGEAFF	TGTGCCAGCAGCGCAAAGGCTGGGGAGGCTTTCTTT
TRBD1	TRBV12-3/TRBV12-4	TRBJ1-5	many	CASSPRTGSLGQPQHF	TGTGCCAGCAGTCCCAGGACAGGTTCGTTGGGTCAGCCCCAGCATTTT
TRBD1	TRBV6-6	TRBJ2-5	few	CASSGIPGQGIETQYF	TGTGCCAGCAGTGGTATTCCGGGACAGGGGATTGAGACCCAGTACTTC
.	TRBV20-1	TRBJ2-7	many	CSAITGLRASEQYF	TGCAGTGCTATAACGGGACTCAGAGCCTCCGAGCAGTACTTC
.	TRBV29-1	TRBJ2-7	many	CSVTRDRRIDEQYF	TGCAGCGTTACACGGGACCGGAGGATAGACGAGCAGTACTTC
TRBD1	TRBV10-3	TRBJ2-7	.	CAISDRDRVDEQYF	TGTGCCATCAGTGACCGGGACAGGGTCGACGAGCAGTACTTC
.	TRBV6-5	TRBJ1-5	few	CASSYFQGENQPQHF	TGTGCCAGCAGTTACTTTCAGGGTGAAAATCAGCCCCAGCATTTT
TRBD1	TRBV6-6	TRBJ1-2	many	CASSYAGTGSGYGYTF	TGTGCCAGCAGTTACGCCGGGACAGGGAGCGGCTATGGCTACACCTTC